Following are 30 T cell receptor beta chains from one sample sequenced in a study of OX40 agonist ivuxolimab in advanced cancers. Receptors were amplified or captured by the immunoSEQ multiplex PCR assay. The clones in this table, taken by TCRdb from immuneACCESS, are in-frame only. Not every clone is retained; where verified, under half of the shortfall comes from an unresolved V gene, and the cause of the rest is unknown. This sample has about 68,000 clones in its table, and roughly nine tenths of those were observed once. The ten largest clones capture about 0.31% of the sample. Sequenced here: CD4+ or CD8+ T cells sorted from blood, sampled in a trial of the OX40 agonist ivuxolimab. These receptors originate from an adult with an advanced solid tumor such as melanoma, head and neck, liver or kidney cancer.

The chain combines TRBV5-4 with TRBJ1-1; D call uncertain. There are 16 residues in the CDR3. Germline V lookup: CDR1 SGHNT, CDR2 YYREEE (reference sequence). Trimming removed 0 bases from V and 1 base from J, with 13 bases in between. In nucleotides, the CDR3 is TGTGCCAGCAGCTTGGGACAACGAGGCTCGAACACTGAAGCTTTCTTT. This sequence encodes CASSLGQRGSNTEAFF. Full variable domain (remainder filled in from reference TRBV5-4 and TRBJ1-1): ETGVTQSPTHLIKTRGQQVTLRCSSQSGHNTVSWYQQALGQGPQFIFQYYREEENGRGNFPPRFSGLQFPNYSSELNVNALELDDSALYLCASSLGQRGSNTEAFFGQGTRLTVV.

This chain connects TRBV7-6 to TRBJ1-3; D is possibly TRBD1 (5 bases). The CDR3 covers 14 residues. Germline lookup yields CDR1 SGHVS and CDR2 FNYEAQ. Trimming took off 5 bases at V and 0 bases at J, with 8 bases between the two ends. CDR3: CASSQDSSGNTIYF. The CDR3 coding sequence is TGTGCCAGCAGCCAAGACAGCTCTGGAAACACCATATATTTT.

As regards this clone: Other DNA sequences within the sample encode an identical CDR3. The chain is built from TRBV29-1 and TRBJ2-7; D is perhaps TRBD2 (6 bases). The germline V gene encodes CDR1 SQVTM and CDR2 ANQGSEA. The CDR3 runs 16 residues. With 2 bases removed from V and 6 bases from J, the gap between germline ends came to 23 bases. DNA for the CDR3: TGCAGCGTTGAAAATCCGGGTGGGGTGTGGGGGGTCGAGCAGTACTTC. Amino acid sequence: CSVENPGGVWGVEQYF.

The chain recombines TRBV5-4 with TRBJ2-7; 8 positions match TRBD1. The V gene end was trimmed by 0 bases and the J gene end by 4 bases; junction bases not matched to a gene: 6. Germline CDR1 is SGHNT and CDR2 is YYREEE (reference sequence). The CDR3 has 15 amino acids. Here the CDR3 DNA reads TGTGCCAGCAGCTTGGTGGGGACAGGAAGGTACGAGCAGTACTTC. Its translation is CASSLVGTGRYEQYF.

In DNA, the CDR3 is TGTGCCAGCAGCCCCGGGACACTGGTCGGGGACATTCAGTACTTC. Protein: CASSPGTLVGDIQYF. V is TRBV6-5 and J is TRBJ2-4; weak D call: TRBD1 (6 bases). Between the trimmed V and J ends, which lost 6 bases and 8 bases, there was a span of 20 bases. Germline V CDR1 and CDR2: MNHEY, SVGAGI. This CDR3 comprises 15 residues.

The chain has TRBV19 and TRBJ2-5; D possibly corresponds to TRBD2 (5 bases). V lost 8 bases to trimming and J lost 1 base, with 14 bases between them. Germline CDR1 reads LNHDA; CDR2 reads SQIVND (reference sequence). The CDR3 consists of 14 residues. The CDR3 DNA reads as TGTGCCAGTTCTACCAGTCGGGGCCAAGAGACCCAGTACTTC. Translated, it gives CASSTSRGQETQYF.

The CDR3 protein is CASSPLLSGNTEAFF. CDR3 sequence (DNA): TGTGCCAGCTCACCCTTGCTCTCGGGGAACACTGAAGCTTTCTTT. V is TRBV18 and J is TRBJ1-1; D is undetermined. The V end was cut by 3 bases, the J end by 1 base, with 12 bases between. In germline, CDR1 is KGHSH, CDR2 LQKENI. The CDR3 contains 15 residues.

This clone was seen a handful of times. J is TRBJ2-5 and V is TRBV5-1; D uncertain. V shed 0 bases and J shed 1 base, with 4 bases lying between them. The CDR3 runs 13 residues. Looked up from germline, CDR1 is SGHRS and CDR2 is YFSETQ. The CDR3: CASSLDSQETQYF. For the CDR3, the DNA is TGCGCCAGCAGCTTGGATAGCCAAGAGACCCAGTACTTC.

CDR3 amino acids: CASSDRASWAETQYF. The CDR3 bases are TGTGCCAGCAGCGACCGGGCCTCTTGGGCGGAGACCCAGTACTTC. The chain links TRBV7-8 to TRBJ2-5; D gene uncertain. CDR1 and CDR2 (germline): SGHVS, FQNEAQ. The CDR3 is made up of 15 amino acids. V dropped 5 bases and J dropped 5 bases, with 18 bases sitting between them.

The chain uses TRBV2 and TRBJ1-1; D not certain. The V end was cut by 3 bases, the J end by 5 bases, with 7 bases between. The CDR3 covers 12 residues. Germline V gene sequence: CDR1 SNHLY, CDR2 FYNNEI. The CDR3 reads CASSDRGTEAFF. CDR3 coding DNA: TGTGCCAGCAGTGATCGAGGAACTGAAGCTTTCTTT. Combining the CDR3 with reference TRBV2 and TRBJ1-1 gives the whole variable domain EPEVTQTPSHQVTQMGQEVILRCVPISNHLYFYWYRQILGQKVEFLVSFYNNEISEKSEIFDDQFSVERPDGSNFTLKIRSTKLEDSAMYFCASSDRGTEAFFGQGTRLTVV.

V usage is TRBV19 and J usage is TRBJ2-4; 10 bases fit TRBD1. The CDR3 runs to 18 residues. V shed 4 bases, J shed 1 base, and the junction held 10 bases outside the gene matches. Germline V gene data show CDR1 as LNHDA and CDR2 as SQIVND (reference sequence). The CDR3 DNA sequence: TGTGCCAGTAGTAAAGCCGGGACAGGGGATAGGGCCAAAAACATTCAGTACTTC. It is translated as CASSKAGTGDRAKNIQYF.

The chain is built from TRBV7-9 and TRBJ2-2, with 7 positions matching TRBD2. Trimming cost V 5 bases and J 1 base; bases outside gene matches: 4. This CDR3 is 15 amino acids long. Germline CDR1 SEHNR, CDR2 FQNEAQ (reference sequence). The CDR3 coding sequence is TGTGCCAGCAGCGATAGCGGGTTGAACACCGGGGAGCTGTTTTTT. Its protein is CASSDSGLNTGELFF.

The rearrangement links TRBV27 to TRBJ1-1; D gene ambiguous. The V end was cut by 3 bases, the J end by 1 base, with 9 bases between. Looked up from germline, CDR1 is MNHEY and CDR2 is SMNVEV (reference sequence). This CDR3 has 14 residues. CDR3 nucleotides: TGTGCCAGCAGTTTCTTGGGTTGGAACACTGAAGCTTTCTTT. This gives the protein CASSFLGWNTEAFF.

This chain joins TRBV14 and TRBJ1-1; D is unclear. Germline V CDR1 and CDR2: SGHDN, FVKESK. Trimming removed 4 bases from V and 3 bases from J, with 15 bases in between. The CDR3 sequence is 15 residues long. The CDR3 here is CASSPKPAGDTEAFF. CDR3 sequence (DNA): TGTGCCAGCAGCCCTAAACCGGCCGGGGACACTGAAGCTTTCTTT. Supplemented by reference TRBV14 and TRBJ1-1, the full variable domain reads EAGVTQFPSHSVIEKGQTVTLRCDPISGHDNLYWYRRVMGKEIKFLLHFVKESKQDESGMPNNRFLAERTGGTYSTLKVQPAELEDSGVYFCASSPKPAGDTEAFFGQGTRLTVV.

The chain recombines TRBV18 with TRBJ2-5; possibly TRBD2 for D (5 bases). V was trimmed by 3 bases and J by 5 bases, leaving 16 bases between them. This CDR3 has 15 amino acids. Germline CDR1 KGHSH, CDR2 LQKENI. The CDR3 coding sequence is TGTGCCAGCTCACCGCCTGGGCCGGGATGGGAGACCCAGTACTTC. Its translation is CASSPPGPGWETQYF.

The chain employs TRBV5-1 and TRBJ1-1; no reliable D call. V was shortened by 1 base and J by 5 bases, with 12 bases between the two germline ends. The CDR3 spans 14 residues. Germline CDR1 reads SGHRS; CDR2 reads YFSETQ. CDR3 sequence: CASSLSSGETEAFF. The CDR3 DNA follows: TGCGCCAGCAGCTTGAGTTCTGGGGAAACTGAAGCTTTCTTT. Based on the CDR3 plus reference TRBV5-1 and TRBJ1-1, the full variable domain is KAGVTQTPRYLIKTRGQQVTLSCSPISGHRSVSWYQQTPGQGLQFLFEYFSETQRNKGNFPGRFSGRQFSNSRSEMNVSTLELGDSALYLCASSLSSGETEAFFGQGTRLTVV.

The chain has TRBV2 and TRBJ2-5; perhaps TRBD1 as D (6 bases). The CDR3 extends over 15 amino acids. With 3 bases removed from V and 0 bases from J, the gap between germline ends came to 11 bases. The germline V gene encodes CDR1 SNHLY and CDR2 FYNNEI. CDR3 sequence reads: CASSEGAPYQETQYF. The DNA of the CDR3 is TGTGCCAGCAGTGAGGGGGCACCGTACCAAGAGACCCAGTACTTC.

This clone was picked up one time. The chain combines TRBV29-1 with TRBJ2-5; D ambiguous. The assigned J gene may be wrong: the sequence end matches TRBJ2-7 better. The CDR3 consists of 12 residues. The germline gives CDR1 SQVTM, CDR2 ANQGSEA. CDR3 sequence: CSVESPAYEQYF. CDR3 DNA sequence: TGCAGCGTTGAGTCGCCAGCCTACGAGCAGTACTTC.

This clone was seen only once. The chain couples TRBV28 to TRBJ1-5; D gene ambiguous. The CDR3 has 12 amino acids. Trimming stripped 4 bases from V and 9 bases from J, with 10 bases between. Per the germline V gene, CDR1 is MDHEN and CDR2 is SYDVKM. The CDR3 DNA is TGTGCCAGCAGTTCACCACGGTTGCCCCAGCATTTT. Amino acids: CASSSPRLPQHF. Full variable domain (remainder filled in from reference TRBV28 and TRBJ1-5): DVKVTQSSRYLVKRTGEKVFLECVQDMDHENMFWYRQDPGLGLRLIYFSYDVKMKEKGDIPEGYSVSREKKERFSLILESASTNQTSMYLCASSSPRLPQHFGDGTRLSIL.

The chain joins TRBV11-3 to TRBJ2-5; 9 bases are a match to TRBD1. The length of the CDR3 is 15 residues. J gave up 4 bases and V 5 bases, and 8 bases lay outside the gene matches. Germline-derived CDR1 and CDR2 are SGHNT and YENEEA. Here the CDR3 reads CASSTRTGASETQYF. The CDR3 DNA sequence: TGTGCCAGCAGCACCCGGACAGGGGCGTCAGAGACCCAGTACTTC.

The gene calls are TRBV19 and TRBJ1-1, with 7 nucleotides matching TRBD1. With 4 bases clipped from V and 0 bases from J, the junction kept 5 bases outside the gene matches. This CDR3 comprises 15 residues. Germline V CDR1 and CDR2: LNHDA, SQIVND (reference sequence). CDR3 DNA: TGTGCCAGTAGTAGCCTGACAGGGATGAACACTGAAGCTTTCTTT. Protein sequence: CASSSLTGMNTEAFF.

The rearrangement links TRBV7-2 to TRBJ1-3, with 8 bases matching TRBD1. The length of the CDR3 is 15 residues. Germline V gene lookup returns CDR1 SGHTA and CDR2 FQGNSA. J lost 1 base, V lost 5 bases, and 4 bases had no gene match. For the CDR3, the DNA is TGTGCCAGCAGCATTGACAGGGGTTCTGGAAACACCATATATTTT. Its translation: CASSIDRGSGNTIYF. The variable domain in full, completed from reference TRBV7-2 and TRBJ1-3, reads GAGVSQSPSNKVTEKGKDVELRCDPISGHTALYWYRQSLGQGLEFLIYFQGNSAPDKSGLPSDRFSAERTGGSVSTLTIQRTQQEDSAVYLCASSIDRGSGNTIYFGEGSWLTVV.

V is TRBV6-6 and J is TRBJ1-6; no reliable D call. In germline, CDR1 is MNHNY, CDR2 SVGAGI (reference sequence). The CDR3 has 10 residues. With 9 bases removed from V and 14 bases from J, the gap between germline ends came to 11 bases. CDR3 sequence: CASYSLALHF. The CDR3 nucleotides read TGTGCCAGTTACTCCTTGGCCCTCCACTTT.

V gene TRBV11-1 combines with J gene TRBJ2-2, with D uncertain. The length of the CDR3 is 14 residues. Germline CDR1 is SGHAT and CDR2 is FQDESV (reference sequence). The V gene lost 4 bases and the J gene lost 1 base, with 7 bases spanning the gap. CDR3 coding DNA: TGTGCCAGCAGCTGGACGGAGAACACCGGGGAGCTGTTTTTT. Its protein is CASSWTENTGELFF.

The chain uses TRBV7-9 and TRBJ1-4; no definite D call. There are 13 residues in the CDR3. CDR1 SEHNR and CDR2 FQNEAQ come from the germline V gene (reference sequence). The germline V and J ends were trimmed by 5 bases and 3 bases, with 7 bases remaining between them. CDR3 residues: CASSELANEKLFF. The CDR3 DNA reads as TGTGCCAGCAGCGAGCTGGCTAATGAAAAACTGTTTTTT.

The DNA of the CDR3 is TGTGCCAGCAGCAAGGGGTCTGAAGCTTTCTTT. Protein product: CASSKGSEAFF. The V and J genes are TRBV4-2 and TRBJ1-1, with TRBD1 as a possible D gene (5 bases). Germline V gene data show CDR1 as LGHNA and CDR2 as YNFKEQ. The CDR3 has 11 residues. Trimming stripped 5 bases from V and 6 bases from J, with 7 bases between.

J is TRBJ2-7 and V is TRBV12-5; 14 bases are shared with TRBD2. J lost 6 bases, V lost 2 bases, and 6 bases had no gene match. The CDR3 consists of 16 residues. Germline CDR1 reads LGHNT; CDR2 reads FRNRAP. The CDR3 region is CASGLLAGTSGSEQYF. DNA of the CDR3: TGTGCTAGTGGTTTGCTGGCCGGGACTAGCGGGAGCGAGCAGTACTTC.

The gene calls are TRBV7-2 and TRBJ1-3; D is undetermined. Deletions cut 4 bases from V and 1 base from J, with 8 bases between. The CDR3 sequence is 14 residues long. The germline V gene has CDR1 SGHTA and CDR2 FQGNSA. The CDR3 nucleotides are TGTGCCAGCAGCTCGCAGGTTTCTGGAAACACCATATATTTT. Protein sequence: CASSSQVSGNTIYF.

For the CDR3, the DNA is TGTGCCAGCAGCTTGAGGGCAGACAATCAGCCCCAGCATTTT. This codes for CASSLRADNQPQHF. The V call is TRBV7-8, the J call TRBJ1-5; D gene ambiguous. The V gene's germline CDR1 is SGHVS and CDR2 FQNEAQ. This CDR3 comprises 14 residues. The V and J ends lost 3 bases and 3 bases respectively, with 9 bases between them.

This chain links TRBV2 with TRBJ2-1, with TRBD2 matching 9 bases. Trimming took 3 bases from V and 16 from J; bases not matched to a gene: 13. The germline V gene has CDR1 SNHLY and CDR2 FYNNEI. The CDR3 totals 14 residues. CDR3 residues: CASSDRREGPVYFF. The CDR3 bases are TGTGCCAGCAGTGACCGGCGGGAGGGCCCTGTTTATTTCTTC.